This is a list of T cell receptor beta chains from one sample in a study of technical replicates of blood from several donors. The table came from immunoSEQ multiplex PCR; TCRdb's copy has only in-frame clones and leaves some out. The data show some 56,000 clones, around 93% seen once. Sequencing was performed on PBMCs. Every receptor here comes from a human donor in good health. Some clones in this sample may be carry-over from other donors' samples. CDR3s include the opening cysteine and the closing phenylalanine or tryptophan. Fields, in order: CDR3 protein, CDR3 DNA, V gene, J gene, clone size, D gene. The D gene is left open where the match is weak. Clone size, where shown, is once, few, many, or a class for clones that have expanded.

CDR3aa: CASSPVAAGKFRNTIYF; CDR3nt: TGTGCCAGCAGCCCAGTAGCGGCAGGGAAGTTTCGAAACACCATATATTTT; v_gene: TRBV11-2; j_gene: TRBJ1-3; abundance: .; d_gene: .
CDR3aa: CASSEVLEETQYF; CDR3nt: TGTGCCAGCAGTGAAGTACTAGAAGAGACCCAGTACTTC; v_gene: TRBV6-1; j_gene: TRBJ2-5; abundance: .; d_gene: .
CDR3aa: CARGTSGRTDTQYF; CDR3nt: TGTGCCAGAGGGACTAGCGGGAGAACAGATACGCAGTATTTT; v_gene: TRBV2; j_gene: TRBJ2-3; abundance: .; d_gene: TRBD2
CDR3aa: CASSAQSRTGNTEAFF; CDR3nt: TGCGCCAGCAGCGCTCAGTCGCGGACAGGAAACACTGAAGCTTTCTTT; v_gene: TRBV5-1; j_gene: TRBJ1-1; abundance: .; d_gene: TRBD1
CDR3aa: CASSYPGGAGGYTF; CDR3nt: TGTGCCAGCAGTTACCCGGGAGGGGCAGGAGGCTACACCTTC; v_gene: TRBV6-5; j_gene: TRBJ1-2; abundance: .; d_gene: .
CDR3aa: CASRYRGQGSPLHF; CDR3nt: TGTGCCAGCAGATACAGGGGGCAGGGATCACCCCTCCACTTT; v_gene: TRBV6-1; j_gene: TRBJ1-6; abundance: .; d_gene: TRBD1
CDR3aa: CASSSSGVPYNEQFF; CDR3nt: TGTGCCAGCAGCTCGTCGGGAGTTCCCTACAATGAGCAGTTCTTC; v_gene: TRBV7-6; j_gene: TRBJ2-1; abundance: .; d_gene: .
CDR3aa: CASSTGGVETQYF; CDR3nt: TGTGCCAGCAGCACAGGGGGCGTTGAGACCCAGTACTTC; v_gene: TRBV11-3; j_gene: TRBJ2-5; abundance: .; d_gene: TRBD1
CDR3aa: CASSPGTGPQHF; CDR3nt: TGTGCCAGCAGTCCCGGGACAGGGCCCCAGCATTTT; v_gene: TRBV2; j_gene: TRBJ1-5; abundance: .; d_gene: TRBD1
CDR3aa: CASRGQNANNSPLHF; CDR3nt: TGTGCCAGCAGGGGACAGAATGCAAATAATTCACCCCTCCACTTT; v_gene: TRBV25-1; j_gene: TRBJ1-6; abundance: .; d_gene: TRBD1
CDR3aa: CASSLGVAGGPSGELFF; CDR3nt: TGTGCCAGCAGCTTAGGGGTAGCGGGGGGGCCGTCCGGGGAGCTGTTTTTT; v_gene: TRBV7-2; j_gene: TRBJ2-2; abundance: few; d_gene: TRBD2
CDR3aa: CASKGQGVMTEAFF; CDR3nt: TGTGCCAGTAAGGGACAGGGTGTTATGACTGAAGCTTTCTTT; v_gene: TRBV19; j_gene: TRBJ1-1; abundance: .; d_gene: TRBD1
CDR3aa: CASSTQFGEKLFF; CDR3nt: TGTGCCAGCAGTACACAGTTTGGTGAAAAACTGTTTTTT; v_gene: TRBV14; j_gene: TRBJ1-4; abundance: .; d_gene: .
CDR3aa: CARGQAQTGELFF; CDR3nt: TGTGCCAGAGGACAGGCACAGACCGGGGAGCTGTTTTTT; v_gene: TRBV7-9; j_gene: TRBJ2-2; abundance: .; d_gene: TRBD1
CDR3aa: CASSPGQGVGRDEAFF; CDR3nt: TGTGCCAGCAGCCCAGGACAGGGAGTGGGGCGTGATGAAGCTTTCTTT; v_gene: TRBV5-4; j_gene: TRBJ1-1; abundance: .; d_gene: TRBD1
CDR3aa: CASGVERGPSAKNIQYF; CDR3nt: TGTGCCAGCGGGGTGGAGCGGGGGCCTTCGGCCAAAAACATTCAGTACTTC; v_gene: TRBV5-6; j_gene: TRBJ2-4; abundance: .; d_gene: TRBD2
CDR3aa: CASSYSPGANTGELFF; CDR3nt: TGTGCCAGCAGTTACTCCCCGGGGGCGAACACCGGGGAGCTGTTTTTT; v_gene: TRBV6-5; j_gene: TRBJ2-2; abundance: few; d_gene: .
CDR3aa: CASTGQGAVETQYF; CDR3nt: TGTGCCAGTACGGGACAGGGGGCAGTCGAGACCCAGTACTTC; v_gene: TRBV19; j_gene: TRBJ2-5; abundance: .; d_gene: TRBD1
CDR3aa: CASSQVASGTYEQYF; CDR3nt: TGTGCCAGCAGCCAAGTTGCTAGCGGAACCTACGAGCAGTACTTC; v_gene: TRBV4-2; j_gene: TRBJ2-7; abundance: .; d_gene: TRBD2
CDR3aa: CASSPGQVGAEAFF; CDR3nt: TGTGCCAGCAGTCCCGGACAAGTCGGCGCTGAAGCTTTCTTT; v_gene: TRBV6-5; j_gene: TRBJ1-1; abundance: once; d_gene: .
CDR3aa: CASSQDHRAGVYYEQYF; CDR3nt: TGTGCCAGCAGCCAAGATCATAGAGCGGGCGTCTACTACGAGCAGTACTTC; v_gene: TRBV4-2; j_gene: TRBJ2-7; abundance: .; d_gene: .
CDR3aa: CASSFGAITEAFF; CDR3nt: TGTGCCAGCAGCTTTGGGGCGATAACTGAAGCTTTCTTT; v_gene: TRBV7-2; j_gene: TRBJ1-1; abundance: .; d_gene: .
CDR3aa: CASSQQGAYGYTF; CDR3nt: TGTGCCAGCAGCCAACAGGGGGCCTATGGCTACACCTTC; v_gene: TRBV5-8; j_gene: TRBJ1-2; abundance: .; d_gene: TRBD1
CDR3aa: CASSQDVLAGWETQYF; CDR3nt: TGCGCCAGCAGCCAAGACGTCCTAGCGGGATGGGAGACCCAGTACTTC; v_gene: TRBV4-1; j_gene: TRBJ2-5; abundance: .; d_gene: TRBD2
CDR3aa: CSSDGGSTDTQYF; CDR3nt: TGCAGCTCTGATGGGGGGAGCACAGATACGCAGTATTTT; v_gene: TRBV29-1; j_gene: TRBJ2-3; abundance: .; d_gene: .
CDR3aa: CASSQYDTSSDGYTF; CDR3nt: TGCGCCAGCAGTCAATACGACACGTCCTCGGATGGCTACACCTTC; v_gene: TRBV23-1; j_gene: TRBJ1-2; abundance: .; d_gene: .
CDR3aa: CASSLRQGSNTEAFF; CDR3nt: TGTGCCAGCAGCTTGAGACAGGGGTCGAACACTGAAGCTTTCTTT; v_gene: TRBV7-3; j_gene: TRBJ1-1; abundance: .; d_gene: TRBD1
CDR3aa: CASSSGSWNQPQHF; CDR3nt: TGTGCCAGTAGTTCGGGGTCTTGGAATCAGCCCCAGCATTTT; v_gene: TRBV19; j_gene: TRBJ1-5; abundance: .; d_gene: .
CDR3aa: CASSNSRTGLAYEQYF; CDR3nt: TGTGCCAGCAGCAATTCTCGGACAGGGTTGGCCTACGAGCAGTACTTC; v_gene: TRBV11-2; j_gene: TRBJ2-7; abundance: .; d_gene: TRBD1
CDR3aa: CASSFGPGTAQETQYF; CDR3nt: TGCGCCAGCAGCTTCGGACCCGGGACAGCCCAAGAGACCCAGTACTTC; v_gene: TRBV5-1; j_gene: TRBJ2-5; abundance: .; d_gene: TRBD1
CDR3aa: CASGSLPERDEQYF; CDR3nt: TGTGCTAGTGGTAGCCTTCCCGAACGCGACGAGCAGTACTTC; v_gene: TRBV12-5; j_gene: TRBJ2-7; abundance: .; d_gene: .
CDR3aa: CASSSQGYQETQYF; CDR3nt: TGCGCCAGCAGCTCACAGGGATATCAAGAGACCCAGTACTTC; v_gene: TRBV5-1; j_gene: TRBJ2-5; abundance: once; d_gene: .
CDR3aa: CASSFPSGTNTGELFF; CDR3nt: TGTGCCAGCAGCTTCCCTAGCGGGACGAACACCGGGGAGCTGTTTTTT; v_gene: TRBV7-9; j_gene: TRBJ2-2; abundance: .; d_gene: TRBD2
CDR3aa: CASSPLAGGMGTQYF; CDR3nt: TGTGCCAGCAGCCCCCTAGCGGGAGGGATGGGGACCCAGTACTTC; v_gene: TRBV7-2; j_gene: TRBJ2-5; abundance: .; d_gene: TRBD2
CDR3aa: CAWSPGQGEAFF; CDR3nt: TGTGCCTGGAGCCCGGGACAGGGGGAAGCTTTCTTT; v_gene: TRBV30; j_gene: TRBJ1-1; abundance: .; d_gene: TRBD1
CDR3aa: CASSQDTGGGQPQHF; CDR3nt: TGCGCCAGCAGCCAAGATACCGGGGGAGGTCAGCCCCAGCATTTT; v_gene: TRBV4-1; j_gene: TRBJ1-5; abundance: .; d_gene: .
CDR3aa: CASSFSGIGSYEQYF; CDR3nt: TGTGCCAGCAGCTTTAGCGGTATAGGATCCTACGAGCAGTACTTC; v_gene: TRBV7-2; j_gene: TRBJ2-7; abundance: .; d_gene: .
CDR3aa: CATSSLTPQAYNEQFF; CDR3nt: TGTGCCACCAGCAGTTTGACGCCACAGGCCTACAATGAGCAGTTCTTC; v_gene: TRBV15; j_gene: TRBJ2-1; abundance: .; d_gene: .
CDR3aa: CASSSFGQGAGANVLTF; CDR3nt: TGCGCCAGCAGCTCTTTCGGACAGGGGGCTGGGGCCAACGTCCTGACTTTC; v_gene: TRBV5-1; j_gene: TRBJ2-6; abundance: .; d_gene: TRBD1
CDR3aa: CSASGGDTQYF; CDR3nt: TGCAGTGCTAGCGGTGGAGATACGCAGTATTTT; v_gene: TRBV20-1; j_gene: TRBJ2-3; abundance: .; d_gene: .
CDR3aa: CASSMPGTGIYEQYF; CDR3nt: TGTGCCAGTAGCATGCCGGGAACAGGGATTTACGAGCAGTACTTC; v_gene: TRBV19; j_gene: TRBJ2-7; abundance: .; d_gene: .
CDR3aa: CASSQDRFRGYTF; CDR3nt: TGTGCCAGCAGCCAGGACAGGTTCCGTGGCTACACCTTC; v_gene: TRBV5-4; j_gene: TRBJ1-2; abundance: .; d_gene: TRBD1
CDR3aa: CATRTTGTDTQYF; CDR3nt: TGTGCCACCAGAACGACTGGCACAGATACGCAGTATTTT; v_gene: TRBV15; j_gene: TRBJ2-3; abundance: .; d_gene: .
CDR3aa: CASSPTTLAGYEQFF; CDR3nt: TGTGCCAGCAGCCCAACGACTCTAGCTGGCTATGAGCAGTTCTTC; v_gene: TRBV7-2; j_gene: TRBJ2-1; abundance: .; d_gene: .
CDR3aa: CASSQVGGLDEQFF; CDR3nt: TGTGCCAGCAGCCAAGTCGGGGGACTAGATGAGCAGTTCTTC; v_gene: TRBV4-2; j_gene: TRBJ2-1; abundance: .; d_gene: TRBD2
CDR3aa: CASSMGQGSAEQYF; CDR3nt: TGTGCCAGTAGTATGGGACAGGGGAGTGCCGAGCAGTACTTC; v_gene: TRBV19; j_gene: TRBJ2-7; abundance: few; d_gene: TRBD1
CDR3aa: CASSARTGGGEKLFF; CDR3nt: TGTGCCAGCAGCGCCAGGACAGGGGGCGGTGAAAAACTGTTTTTT; v_gene: TRBV9; j_gene: TRBJ1-4; abundance: .; d_gene: TRBD1
CDR3aa: CASSQGGGGANYGYTF; CDR3nt: TGCGCCAGCAGCCAAGGGGGCGGGGGGGCGAACTATGGCTACACCTTC; v_gene: TRBV4-1; j_gene: TRBJ1-2; abundance: .; d_gene: .
CDR3aa: CASSGTNGYTF; CDR3nt: TGTGCCAGCTCCGGGACAAATGGCTACACCTTC; v_gene: TRBV9; j_gene: TRBJ1-2; abundance: .; d_gene: .
CDR3aa: CASSLPASQETQYF; CDR3nt: TGTGCCAGCAGCTTACCAGCTAGCCAAGAGACCCAGTACTTC; v_gene: TRBV7-2; j_gene: TRBJ2-5; abundance: .; d_gene: .
CDR3aa: CASSLTGQGGVEQYF; CDR3nt: TGCGCCAGCAGCCTCACCGGACAGGGTGGGGTCGAGCAGTACTTC; v_gene: TRBV5-1; j_gene: TRBJ2-7; abundance: once; d_gene: TRBD1
CDR3aa: CASTMRDEQFF; CDR3nt: TGTGCCAGCACGATGAGGGATGAGCAGTTCTTC; v_gene: TRBV6-5; j_gene: TRBJ2-1; abundance: .; d_gene: .
CDR3aa: CASSSDRGTEAFF; CDR3nt: TGTGCCAGCAGCTCGGACAGGGGGACTGAAGCTTTCTTT; v_gene: TRBV7-2; j_gene: TRBJ1-1; abundance: .; d_gene: TRBD1
CDR3aa: CASSLLPDREDGYTF; CDR3nt: TGCGCCAGCAGCTTACTACCGGACAGGGAGGATGGCTACACCTTC; v_gene: TRBV5-1; j_gene: TRBJ1-2; abundance: .; d_gene: TRBD1
CDR3aa: CASSPRTTGNTIYF; CDR3nt: TGTGCCAGTAGTCCGCGGACAACTGGAAACACCATATATTTT; v_gene: TRBV19; j_gene: TRBJ1-3; abundance: .; d_gene: .
CDR3aa: CASSQEDTVGAFF; CDR3nt: TGTGCCAGCAGCCAAGAAGACACGGTGGGAGCTTTCTTT; v_gene: TRBV14; j_gene: TRBJ1-1; abundance: .; d_gene: .
CDR3aa: CASSVGAGDYGYTF; CDR3nt: TGTGCCAGCAGCGTAGGTGCCGGGGACTATGGCTACACCTTC; v_gene: TRBV9; j_gene: TRBJ1-2; abundance: .; d_gene: .
CDR3aa: CSAMVRDTQYF; CDR3nt: TGCAGTGCTATGGTGAGAGATACGCAGTATTTT; v_gene: TRBV20-1; j_gene: TRBJ2-3; abundance: .; d_gene: .
CDR3aa: CASSPLPDSSETQYF; CDR3nt: TGTGCCAGCTCACCACTTCCGGACAGTTCAGAGACCCAGTACTTC; v_gene: TRBV18; j_gene: TRBJ2-5; abundance: .; d_gene: .
CDR3aa: CASSPQRDRSYEQYF; CDR3nt: TGTGCCAGCAGCCCGCAGCGGGACCGGTCCTACGAGCAGTACTTC; v_gene: TRBV4-2; j_gene: TRBJ2-7; abundance: .; d_gene: TRBD2